This TCR beta chain originates from a study of human T cells and chemical hapten exposure. TCRdb re-derived calls from the RACE reads in MiXCR, one entry per CDR3 protein. The sample carries about 340,000 distinct CDR3 sequences, around 7% recorded once. This clonotype occurred many times. Time point reported: patch test 1, 2 weeks after DPC sensitization. Treatment meaning: therapeutic diphenylcyclopropenone sensitization with weekly scalp DPC. Unfractionated whole blood was the source of the extracted total RNA. Deletions cut 3 bases from V and 13 bases from J, with 17 bases between. The CDR3 is 14 residues long. CDR1 SGHNT and CDR2 YYREEE come from the germline V gene (reference sequence).

V gene TRBV5-4 combines with J gene TRBJ1-6; weak D call: TRBD1 (5 bases). The sequence was obtained from a woman between 18 and 29 years old with alopecia areata. Some clones in this sample may be carry-over from other donors' samples. This material consisted of whole blood, taken in connection with sensitization to the hapten diphenylcyclopropenone (DPC). The CDR3: CASSYRDVPNPLHF. The DNA of the CDR3 is TGTGCCAGCAGCTACCGGGACGTCCCCAATCCCCTCCACTTT.